Below are 32 T cell receptor beta chains sequenced from a single sample in a study of blood T cell repertoires in COVID-19. Only in-frame clones appear in the TCRdb table, and some are missing; sequencing was by immunoSEQ multiplex PCR. The table has fewer than 200,000 clones, around 80% seen once. Sequenced material: peripheral blood. The receptors shown here come from a man aged 55 to 69 with acute or convalescent COVID-19.

This chain connects TRBV5-5 to TRBJ1-5, with TRBD1 as a possible D gene (6 bases). Trimming took 0 bases from V and 3 from J, leaving 13 bases between them. Germline V lookup: CDR1 SGHKS, CDR2 YYEKEE (reference sequence). The CDR3 runs to 16 residues. The CDR3, as DNA: TGTGCCAGCAGCTTGGTAGGGGGTAGGGTCAATCAGCCCCAGCATTTT. Translation: CASSLVGGRVNQPQHF.

The gene calls are TRBV6-5 and TRBJ2-1, with 8 bases fitting TRBD2. Germline V CDR1 and CDR2: MNHEY, SVGAGI. The CDR3 totals 15 residues. Trimming at V came to 6 bases and at J to 2 bases, leaving 6 bases not matched to a gene. The CDR3 nucleotides read TGTGCCAGCAGCCGCCGAGCGGGGGCCTACAATGAGCAGTTCTTC. This encodes CASSRRAGAYNEQFF.

The V call is TRBV6-5, the J call TRBJ2-7; 7 positions match TRBD1. The CDR3 sequence is 15 residues long. Germline V gene lookup returns CDR1 MNHEY and CDR2 SVGAGI. Trimming cost V 0 bases and J 2 bases; bases outside gene matches: 4. The DNA of the CDR3 is TGTGCCAGCAGTTACTCCCGGACAGGAACCTACGAGCAGTACTTC. As protein: CASSYSRTGTYEQYF.

The chain uses TRBV27 and TRBJ2-1, with D tentatively TRBD1 (5 bases). Trimming left V 5 bases short and J 2 bases short, with 10 bases between. Germline V CDR1 and CDR2: MNHEY, SMNVEV (reference sequence). The CDR3 runs 14 residues. As DNA, the CDR3 is TGTGCCAGCAGTCCCAGACAGCCCTACAATGAGCAGTTCTTC. Its translation is CASSPRQPYNEQFF.

A single count supports this clone. The genes are TRBV6-1 and TRBJ2-2, with 14 positions matching TRBD2. The CDR3 loop spans 16 amino acids. Germline CDR1 MNHNS, CDR2 SASEGT. The J segment lost 6 bases and the V segment lost 4 bases, leaving 4 bases of the junction unmatched. The DNA for the CDR3 is TGTGCCAGCAGTGGACTAGCGGGGGGGCCCTCCGGGGAGCTGTTTTTT. It specifies CASSGLAGGPSGELFF.

The chain uses TRBV6-5 and TRBJ2-2; D uncertain. Germline V gene data show CDR1 as MNHEY and CDR2 as SVGAGI. With 2 bases removed from V and 6 bases from J, the gap between germline ends came to 4 bases. CDR3 length equals 12 residues. The CDR3 sequence is CASSYVAGELFF. The CDR3, as DNA: TGTGCCAGCAGTTACGTCGCCGGGGAGCTGTTTTTT.

This clone was seen at least ten times. This sequence joins TRBV6-2 or TRBV6-3 and TRBJ1-5; 10 bases map to TRBD1. The V gene's germline CDR1 is MNHEY and CDR2 SVGEGT. CDR3 length: 17 residues. The J segment lost 4 bases and the V segment lost 2 bases, leaving 8 bases of the junction unmatched. The DNA for the CDR3 is TGTGCCAGCAGTTACGACCTGACAGGGGGCGAGAATCAGCCCCAGCATTTT. Its translation is CASSYDLTGGENQPQHF.

This clone has just one count. The rearrangement joins TRBV2 to TRBJ1-3; TRBD1 is a possible D gene (6 bases). The V end was cut by 1 base, the J end by 10 bases, with 11 bases between. The V gene's germline CDR1 is SNHLY and CDR2 FYNNEI. The CDR3 runs to 13 residues. CDR3 sequence reads: CASSEDHRVTIYF. Here the CDR3 DNA reads TGTGCCAGCAGTGAAGACCACAGGGTAACCATATATTTT.

This chain links TRBV5-1 with TRBJ2-1; possibly TRBD2 for D (7 bases). Germline V lookup: CDR1 SGHRS, CDR2 YFSETQ. This CDR3 has 16 residues. Trimming took 1 base from V and 3 from J, leaving 14 bases between them. The CDR3 coding sequence is TGCGCCAGCAGCTTGCGAGGGGGGGCTAACTACAATGAGCAGTTCTTC. Its translation is CASSLRGGANYNEQFF.

This sequence joins TRBV6-5 and TRBJ2-5, with D possibly being TRBD2 (6 bases). The CDR3 covers 12 residues. V was pared by 2 bases and J by 5 bases, with 6 bases between. CDR1 is MNHEY and CDR2 is SVGAGI in the germline V gene. CDR3 sequence (DNA): TGTGCCAGCAGTTACGGGGGGGAGACCCAGTACTTC. Encoded protein: CASSYGGETQYF.

The rearrangement joins TRBV19 to TRBJ1-2; 8 positions match TRBD1. This CDR3 is built from 12 residues. Per germline, CDR1 LNHDA and CDR2 SQIVND (reference sequence). V lost 10 bases, J lost 5 bases, and 6 bases stayed unmatched. The CDR3 is CATQGAGYGYTF. CDR3 nucleotides: TGTGCCACCCAGGGGGCTGGGTATGGCTACACCTTC.

V and J are TRBV30 and TRBJ1-1; TRBD1 agrees at 8 bases. CDR3 length: 14 amino acids. Germline V CDR1 and CDR2: GTSNPN, SVGIG (reference sequence). The CDR3 sequence: CAFDRGGMNTEAFF. The DNA of the CDR3 is TGTGCTTTTGACAGGGGCGGGATGAACACTGAAGCTTTCTTT. Looking up the rest from reference TRBV30 and TRBJ1-1 gives the full variable domain: SQTIHQWPATLVQPVGSPLSLECTVEGTSNPNLYWYRQAAGRGLQLLFYSVGIGQISSEVPQNLSASRPQDRQFILSSKKLLLSDSGFYLCAFDRGGMNTEAFFGQGTRLTVV.

V is TRBV4-1 and J is TRBJ2-1; 9 nucleotides match TRBD2. Germline loops: CDR1 MGHRA, CDR2 YSYEKL. This CDR3 has 15 amino acids. V was clipped by 1 base and J by 7 bases; unmatched bases: 5. As DNA, the CDR3 is TGCGCCAGCAGCCAAGTGGCGGGGGGGCTGAATGAGCAGTTCTTC. Its translation: CASSQVAGGLNEQFF.

This clone was detected only a few times. The chain uses TRBV25-1 and TRBJ1-2, with D unclear. The CDR3 contains 15 residues. V lost 1 base and J 0 bases, leaving 9 bases between the germline ends. Per germline, CDR1 MGHDK and CDR2 SYGVNS. The CDR3 DNA reads TGTGCCAGCAGTGAATTTGGCAGCGCTAACTATGGCTACACCTTC. Translating it yields CASSEFGSANYGYTF.

The J gene is TRBJ1-1, the V gene TRBV11-2; TRBD1 might be the D (6 bases). Trimming cost V 1 base and J 4 bases, with 13 bases left between them. Germline CDR1 is SGHAT and CDR2 is FQNNGV. The CDR3 extends over 15 amino acids. CDR3: CASSLVAGVSTEAFF. CDR3 bases: TGTGCCAGCAGCTTAGTTGCAGGGGTAAGCACTGAAGCTTTCTTT.

The chain joins TRBV11-1 to TRBJ2-7; D might be TRBD2 (7 bases). The ends were cut back, 1 base at V and 0 bases at J, with 10 bases in the middle. CDR1 and CDR2 from the germline V gene are SGHAT and FQDESV (reference sequence). The CDR3 totals 15 residues. CDR3 loop: CASSLGGGASYEQYF. The CDR3 nucleotides are TGTGCCAGCAGCTTAGGAGGGGGGGCCTCCTACGAGCAGTACTTC.

The rearrangement uses TRBV3-1 (or the pseudogene TRBV3-2) and TRBJ1-4, with 9 bases aligning to TRBD1. The CDR3 is 13 amino acids. Germline V CDR1 and CDR2: LGHDT, YNNKEL (reference sequence). J gave up 8 bases and V 4 bases, and 2 bases lay outside the gene matches. This chain's CDR3 is CASSRTGDEKLFF. CDR3 nucleotide sequence: TGTGCCAGCAGCCGGACAGGGGACGAAAAACTGTTTTTT.

The CDR3 region has the DNA TGTGCCAGCAGCTACACAGGGGGGTCTGAAGCTTTCTTT. Translating gives CASSYTGGSEAFF. The genes are TRBV11-2 and TRBJ1-1, with 8 bases aligning to TRBD1. Germline loops: CDR1 SGHAT, CDR2 FQNNGV. The trim removed 4 bases at V and 6 bases at J, leaving 4 bases unmatched. This CDR3 spans 13 amino acids.

The rearrangement uses TRBV3-1 (or the pseudogene TRBV3-2) and TRBJ1-5; 9 nucleotides match TRBD1. With V trimmed by 4 bases and J by 1 base, 5 bases remained unmatched. This CDR3 is 16 amino acids long. From germline, CDR1 is LGHDT and CDR2 YNNKEL (reference sequence). CDR3 nucleotide sequence: TGTGCCAGCAGCCTTACCGGGACAGGGAGCAATCAGCCCCAGCATTTT. Protein product: CASSLTGTGSNQPQHF.

The rearrangement joins TRBV7-9 to TRBJ1-6, with 9 bases identical to TRBD1. After removal of 2 bases from V and 7 bases from J, the junction contained 6 bases not matched to a gene. The CDR3 is made up of 16 amino acids. Germline lookup yields CDR1 SEHNR and CDR2 FQNEAQ (reference sequence). This CDR3 is CASSLSQGARNSPLHF. The CDR3 coding sequence is TGTGCCAGCAGCTTATCACAGGGGGCTAGGAATTCACCCCTCCACTTT.

A single count supports this clone. The chain is built from TRBV14 and TRBJ2-7, with D unresolved. From germline, CDR1 is SGHDN and CDR2 FVKESK. The CDR3 runs 14 residues. V shed 0 bases and J shed 3 bases, with 9 bases lying between them. The CDR3 is CASSQENRVYEQYF. CDR3 nucleotides: TGTGCCAGCAGCCAAGAGAACAGAGTCTACGAGCAGTACTTC. Full variable domain (rest looked up from reference TRBV14 and TRBJ2-7): EAGVTQFPSHSVIEKGQTVTLRCDPISGHDNLYWYRRVMGKEIKFLLHFVKESKQDESGMPNNRFLAERTGGTYSTLKVQPAELEDSGVYFCASSQENRVYEQYFGPGTRLTVT.

The CDR3 sequence: CASRGDRARATEAFF. In DNA, the CDR3 is TGTGCCAGTAGGGGGGACAGGGCAAGGGCCACTGAAGCTTTCTTT. The rearrangement links TRBV19 to TRBJ1-1; TRBD1 matches at 9 bases. This CDR3 has 15 amino acids. Germline V gives CDR1 LNHDA, CDR2 SQIVND (reference sequence). Trimming took 6 bases from V and 4 from J; bases not matched to a gene: 9.

The chain is built from TRBV3-1 (or the pseudogene TRBV3-2) and TRBJ2-1; a weak D match, TRBD1 (6 bases). The CDR3 loop spans 20 amino acids. V lost 0 bases and J lost 0, with 21 bases in between. Germline V gives CDR1 LGHDT, CDR2 YNNKEL (reference sequence). The CDR3 DNA is TGTGCCAGCAGCCAAGATAACGGGCAGGGGCTACCCTTCTCCTACAATGAGCAGTTCTTC. Its protein product is CASSQDNGQGLPFSYNEQFF.

This chain uses TRBV6-2 or TRBV6-3 with TRBJ2-1, with 12 bases lining up with TRBD2. Germline V gene data show CDR1 as MNHEY and CDR2 as SVGEGT. V was pared by 4 bases and J by 7 bases, with 11 bases of the junction left unmatched. The CDR3 runs 17 residues. CDR3 sequence (DNA): TGTGCCAGCAGTTCCTCCCCTAGCGGGGGGGCTGGAAATGAGCAGTTCTTC. The encoded protein is CASSSSPSGGAGNEQFF.

The rearrangement links TRBV5-4 to TRBJ1-2; 9 bases are a match to TRBD1. CDR1 is SGHNT, CDR2 YYREEE, per germline (reference sequence). This CDR3 region has 15 residues. V dropped 2 bases and J dropped 2; count of bases not matched to a gene: 4. CDR3 protein: CASSFGGQGNYGYTF. The CDR3, as DNA: TGTGCCAGCAGCTTTGGAGGACAGGGGAACTATGGCTACACCTTC.

The chain carries TRBV9 and TRBJ1-3, with 7 bases matching TRBD1. Germline values: CDR1 SGDLS, CDR2 YYNGEE. The CDR3 loop spans 14 amino acids. Trimming cost V 1 base and J 10 bases; bases outside gene matches: 8. CDR3 nucleotide sequence: TGTGCCAGCAGCGTAAGAGGGCAGGGGGAAACCATATATTTT. This codes for CASSVRGQGETIYF.

This chain connects TRBV5-4 to TRBJ2-5; TRBD2 matches at 15 bases. There are 19 residues in the CDR3. The ends lost 4 bases at V and 1 base at J; junction bases unmatched: 11. CDR1 and CDR2 (germline): SGHNT, YYREEE (reference sequence). The DNA of the CDR3 is TGTGCCAGCAGCACCGACCCGGGACTAGCGGGGGGTCTCCAAGAGACCCAGTACTTC. It codes for CASSTDPGLAGGLQETQYF.

The V gene is TRBV5-1, the J gene TRBJ2-3; TRBD2 is a possible D gene (5 bases). CDR1 is SGHRS and CDR2 is YFSETQ in the germline V gene. The V end was cut by 4 bases, the J end by 1 base, with 13 bases between. The CDR3 extends over 15 amino acids. The CDR3 coding sequence is TGCGCCAGCAGCCCACTAGGATCTGGCACAGATACGCAGTATTTT. Protein product: CASSPLGSGTDTQYF.

The chain has TRBV2 and TRBJ1-4, with D perhaps TRBD1 (5 bases). Germline loops: CDR1 SNHLY, CDR2 FYNNEI. The CDR3 is 16 residues long. Trimming pared 0 bases from V and 10 bases from J, leaving 18 bases between. The CDR3 protein is CASSEALGQGVGKLFF. CDR3 coding DNA: TGTGCCAGCAGTGAAGCGCTAGGTCAGGGTGTAGGAAAACTGTTTTTT.

This chain joins TRBV2 and TRBJ1-2; D is undetermined. Trimming left V 3 bases short and J 4 bases short, with 18 bases between. CDR1 and CDR2 from the germline V gene are SNHLY and FYNNEI. The CDR3 runs 16 residues. The CDR3 reads CASSDPDGGNFYGYTF. The CDR3 DNA reads TGTGCCAGCAGTGACCCCGACGGAGGGAATTTCTATGGCTACACCTTC.

The rearrangement links TRBV6-5 to TRBJ1-2; D not certain. Germline V gene data show CDR1 as MNHEY and CDR2 as SVGAGI. The CDR3 is made up of 14 amino acids. The ends were cut back, 6 bases at V and 3 bases at J, with 14 bases in the middle. The CDR3 DNA follows: TGTGCCAGCAGAGCGAAGATTGTCTACTATGGCTACACCTTC. It translates to CASRAKIVYYGYTF.

The chain couples TRBV28 to TRBJ2-5; D gene ambiguous. With 3 bases removed from V and 5 bases from J, the gap between germline ends came to 4 bases. The germline V gene encodes CDR1 MDHEN and CDR2 SYDVKM. The CDR3 has 11 residues. CDR3 DNA: TGTGCCAGCAGTTTCCATGAGACCCAGTACTTC. It yields the protein CASSFHETQYF.